This T cell receptor beta chain comes out of a study of Ad26.COV2.S vaccination and SARS-CoV-2 variants. As for the study in general: A participant enrolled in the COV1001 Ad26.COV2.S trial arm provided the sample. Participants got Ad26.COV2.S intramuscularly, once or twice 56 days apart.

Germline CDR1 MNHEY, CDR2 SVGAGI. The CDR3 length is 16 residues. V trimming: 3 bases; J trimming: 7 bases; junction bases outside the gene matches: 12. Treatment defined: some 19 received Ad26.COV2.S at low or high dose, single or two shots; about 5 received placebo; per-sample allocation not given. Sample collection was performed on day 63 after the first vaccine or placebo injection. Profiling relied on immunoSEQ multiplex PCR, and the TCRdb table lists in-frame clones only, not all of them. The table lists some 250,000 clones, 88% of them singletons, with roughly a tenth in the top ten. The chain carries TRBV6-5 and TRBJ2-7; 10 positions agree with TRBD2. Sequencing was performed on peripheral blood, taken in a trial of Ad26.COV2.S vaccine versus placebo. The TCR sequence derives from a person between 18 and 60 years old who received the Ad26.COV2.S COVID-19 vaccine or a placebo. Here the CDR3 reads CASSYPGTSAISEQYF. As DNA, the CDR3 is TGTGCCAGCAGTTATCCCGGGACTAGCGCCATAAGTGAGCAGTACTTC.